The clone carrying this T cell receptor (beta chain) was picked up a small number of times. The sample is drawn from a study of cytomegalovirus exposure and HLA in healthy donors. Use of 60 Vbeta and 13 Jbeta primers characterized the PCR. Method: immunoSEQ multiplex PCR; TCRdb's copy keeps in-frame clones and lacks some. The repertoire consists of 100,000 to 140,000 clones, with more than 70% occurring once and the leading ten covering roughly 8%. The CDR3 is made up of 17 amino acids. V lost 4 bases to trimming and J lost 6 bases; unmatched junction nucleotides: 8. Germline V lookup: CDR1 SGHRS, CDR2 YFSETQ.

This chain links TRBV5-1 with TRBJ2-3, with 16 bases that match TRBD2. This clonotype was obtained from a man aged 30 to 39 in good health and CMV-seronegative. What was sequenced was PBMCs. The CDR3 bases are TGCGCCAGCAGCGAGGGACTAGCGGGAGGGTTCGTGGATACGCAGTATTTT. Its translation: CASSEGLAGGFVDTQYF. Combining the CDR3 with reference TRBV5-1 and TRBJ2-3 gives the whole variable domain KAGVTQTPRYLIKTRGQQVTLSCSPISGHRSVSWYQQTPGQGLQFLFEYFSETQRNKGNFPGRFSGRQFSNSRSEMNVSTLELGDSALYLCASSEGLAGGFVDTQYFGPGTRLTVL.